Sequencing of this T cell receptor (beta chain) was carried out in a study of Tregs in tolerant kidney transplant recipients. Study-wide points: In tolerant patients, donor-specific Tregs outgrew total Tregs, suggesting antigen-driven expansion. Some patients' samples used different primers over time, so nucleotide sequences weren't comparable.

Unstimulated Tregs (CD4+CD25+CD127-) and CD4+CD25- non-Tregs were sorted from PBMCs. Profiled with immunoSEQ multiplex PCR; TCRdb holds only in-frame clones, not every one. The sample yields about 110,000 clones, 90% seen once. Unmatched junction bases numbered 12, after V lost 6 bases and J lost 5 bases. The CDR3 covers 15 residues. CDR1 is MDHEN, CDR2 SYDVKM, per germline. A word on this clone: Its specificity is not known.

Sequencing was performed on CD4+ T cells from blood, taken before the transplant. The receptor was isolated from a human donor who received a combined kidney and bone marrow transplant. The J gene is TRBJ1-1, the V gene TRBV28, with 7 positions matching TRBD1. CDR3 loop: CASSPKRGHGTEAFF. The CDR3 DNA sequence: TGTGCCAGCAGCCCGAAGAGGGGGCACGGAACTGAAGCTTTCTTT.